This T cell receptor beta chain was recovered during a study of OX40 agonist ivuxolimab in advanced cancers. Regarding the study as a whole: CD4+ T cells averaged fewer expanded clones than CD8+ T cells.

The CDR3 consists of 15 residues. V was clipped by 2 bases and J by 4 bases, with 14 bases between them. Germline CDR1 MNHNY, CDR2 SVGAGI (reference sequence). TCRdb keeps only in-frame clones here, not all; method: immunoSEQ multiplex PCR. The sample includes nearly 80,000 clones, around four fifths of them seen just once. Patients were ineligible given autoimmune disease history or systemic immunosuppression. The sample holds one count of this clone. Antigen: not known. This sequence was found in an adult with an advanced solid tumor such as melanoma, head and neck, liver or kidney cancer. Sequences were derived from CD4+ or CD8+ T cells sorted from blood, sampled in a trial of the OX40 agonist ivuxolimab. The rearrangement links TRBV6-6 to TRBJ1-2, with D possibly being TRBD1 (6 bases). The CDR3 sequence: CASSYQGQMGYGYTF. DNA of the CDR3: TGTGCCAGCAGTTACCAAGGACAGATGGGCTATGGCTACACCTTC.